These 22 T cell receptor beta chains came from one sample sequenced in a study of T-cell reconstitution after alpha-beta-depleted transplantation in children (dated by TCRdb to the mid-2010s). Interpreted using the paper, the treatment or condition label stands for: allogeneic hematopoietic cell transplantation with graft depleted of TCRalphabeta T cells and CD19 B cells. The library was obtained by PCR. The sequencer was an Illumina HiSeq 2500. TCR libraries were prepared with molecular barcoding, using unique molecular identifiers to normalize TCRbeta repertoire quantification. Using fastp at Q25 and MiXCR, TCRdb reprocessed the public reads and kept productive beta chains. Rows matching on CDR3 protein sequence are summarized as one entry with the most common DNA and genes. The sample contains hundreds of thousands of distinct CDR3 sequences, approximately 8.9% of them found a single time. Of the sample, approximately 6.3% is held by the ten largest clones.

This specimen was PBMCs, mostly from graft donor cells, taken 180 days after TCRalphabeta/CD19-depleted stem cell transplant. These receptor sequences come from a male patient under 18 who had a stem cell transplant for acute lymphoblastic leukemia, so the T cells may come from the graft donor.

This clonotype was seen ten or more times. The chain links TRBV4-3 to TRBJ1-2; TRBD1 aligns across 8 bases. Germline CDR1 and CDR2: LGHNA and YSLEER. This CDR3 contains 18 residues. After removal of 1 base from V and 2 bases from J, the junction contained 12 bases not matched to a gene. The CDR3 DNA is TGCGCCAGCAGCCAAGTCTACAGGGGGAATTGGGGAAACTATGGCTACACCTTC. It codes for CASSQVYRGNWGNYGYTF.

This clonotype was detected many times. The J gene is TRBJ1-3, the V gene TRBV7-9; no firm D call. The CDR3 consists of 15 residues. Trimming cost V 5 bases and J 0 bases, with 11 bases left between them. Germline loops: CDR1 SEHNR, CDR2 FQNEAQ (reference sequence). CDR3 nucleotide sequence: TGTGCCAGCAGCAGAAGACGGGACTCTGGAAACACCATATATTTT. Translated: CASSRRRDSGNTIYF. Based on the CDR3 plus reference TRBV7-9 and TRBJ1-3, the full variable domain is DTGVSQNPRHKITKRGQNVTFRCDPISEHNRLYWYRQTLGQGPEFLTYFQNEAQLEKSRLLSDRFSAERPKGSFSTLEIQRTEQGDSAMYLCASSRRRDSGNTIYFGEGSWLTVV.

The table lists this clonotype with many counts. The J gene is TRBJ2-3, the V gene TRBV12-3 or TRBV12-4, with D perhaps TRBD1 (7 bases). The CDR3 has 17 amino acids. V lost 3 bases and J lost 3, with 19 bases in between. The CDR3 protein is CASSFLARGRGTDTQYF. Here the CDR3 DNA reads TGTGCCAGCAGTTTCCTAGCGAGGGGGCGAGGTACAGATACGCAGTATTTT.

This clonotype was counted a single time. This rearrangement joins TRBV28 to TRBJ2-1; unclear D gene. This CDR3 contains 15 residues. V lost 1 base, J lost 4 bases, and 11 bases lay in between. Germline V gene lookup returns CDR1 MDHEN and CDR2 SYDVKM. The CDR3 DNA is TGTGCCAGCAGTTTATCCGACTCCGGATACAATGAGCAGTTCTTC. It encodes CASSLSDSGYNEQFF.

In its sample, this clonotype was seen many times. This chain connects TRBV5-8 to TRBJ2-1; no clear D gene. CDR1 is SGHTS and CDR2 is YDEGEE in the germline V gene. The CDR3 runs to 16 residues. The V end lost 2 bases, the J end lost 0 bases, and 12 bases lay between the germline ends. The CDR3 loop reads CASSFGPRSSYNEQFF. The CDR3, as DNA: TGTGCCAGCAGCTTTGGGCCCAGGAGCTCCTACAATGAGCAGTTCTTC.

This clonotype was counted many times. The rearrangement links TRBV7-8 to TRBJ2-1; D call uncertain. This CDR3 contains 13 residues. With 1 base removed from V and 7 bases from J, the gap between germline ends came to 8 bases. Germline CDR1 reads SGHVS; CDR2 reads FQNEAQ. In DNA form, the CDR3 reads TGTGCCAGCAGCTTAGGGGTGGGGAATGAGCAGTTCTTC. This sequence encodes CASSLGVGNEQFF.

This clonotype was detected ten times or more. The gene calls are TRBV4-3 and TRBJ1-1; no firm D call. The germline V and J ends were trimmed by 1 base and 11 bases, with 11 bases remaining between them. CDR1 LGHNA and CDR2 YSLEER come from the germline V gene. The CDR3 spans 12 residues. CDR3: CASSQVGGRAFF. The CDR3 bases are TGCGCCAGCAGCCAAGTCGGTGGTAGGGCTTTCTTT.

Ten or more counts support this clonotype. The CDR3 DNA follows: TGTGCCAGCAGCGTAGTGGGGGGGGCAGGGGGCTTGAGGAATGAGCAGTTCTTC. This encodes CASSVVGGAGGLRNEQFF. This chain links TRBV9 with TRBJ2-1; D may be TRBD1 (8 bases). Germline V gives CDR1 SGDLS, CDR2 YYNGEE. The V and J ends lost 0 bases and 7 bases respectively, with 23 bases between them. The CDR3 extends over 18 amino acids.

This clonotype was seen many times. Here the CDR3 reads CASSAPGTAIYEQYF. The CDR3 region has the DNA TGTGCCAGCAGCGCCCCCGGGACGGCGATCTACGAGCAGTACTTC. The genes are TRBV7-2 and TRBJ2-7; D tentatively reads TRBD1 or TRBD2 (5 bases each). This CDR3 spans 15 amino acids. Germline CDR1 and CDR2: SGHTA and FQGNSA. Trimming pared 5 bases from V and 3 bases from J, leaving 17 bases between.

The table lists this clonotype with many counts. This sequence joins TRBV12-3 or TRBV12-4 and TRBJ2-3; no reliable D call. The length of the CDR3 is 14 residues. V shed 5 bases and J shed 0 bases, with 9 bases lying between them. CDR3 region: CASSAAPSTDTQYF. Here the CDR3 DNA reads TGTGCCAGCAGTGCAGCTCCGAGCACAGATACGCAGTATTTT.

This clonotype showed up many times. The rearrangement links TRBV12-3 or TRBV12-4 to TRBJ1-5; 7 bases map to TRBD1. There are 14 residues in the CDR3. V trimming: 2 bases; J trimming: 5 bases; junction bases outside the gene matches: 3. CDR3 sequence: CASSLWDSHQPQHF. The CDR3 DNA follows: TGTGCCAGCAGTTTATGGGACAGCCATCAGCCCCAGCATTTT.

There are many counts of this clonotype. The rearrangement links TRBV12-3 or TRBV12-4 to TRBJ2-2, with 7 bases fitting TRBD2. Trimming took 3 bases from V and 5 from J; bases not matched to a gene: 6. The CDR3 covers 15 residues. The CDR3 spells CASSFRTSVTGELFF. DNA of the CDR3: TGTGCCAGCAGTTTTCGGACTAGTGTTACCGGGGAGCTGTTTTTT.

This clonotype came up many times. V usage is TRBV7-8 and J usage is TRBJ1-2; 7 bases agree with TRBD1. Looked up from germline, CDR1 is SGHVS and CDR2 is FQNEAQ. The CDR3 totals 18 residues. The ends lost 0 bases at V and 1 base at J; junction bases unmatched: 11. CDR3 coding DNA: TGTGCCAGCAGCTTAGCGCTTGGTCAGGGGGAAGTTAACTATGGCTACACCTTC. Protein: CASSLALGQGEVNYGYTF.

This clonotype came up many times. J is TRBJ2-5 and V is TRBV9, with D uncertain. Per germline, CDR1 SGDLS and CDR2 YYNGEE. V was clipped by 0 bases and J by 0 bases, with 12 bases between them. This CDR3 spans 16 amino acids. CDR3 in DNA: TGTGCCAGCAGCGTAGGATCGGGTTGGTACCAAGAGACCCAGTACTTC. It translates to CASSVGSGWYQETQYF.

This clonotype was found many times. V is TRBV6-5 and J is TRBJ1-1, with D perhaps TRBD1 (5 bases). The CDR3 runs 14 residues. V lost 4 bases and J 4 bases, leaving 13 bases between the germline ends. Germline CDR1 MNHEY, CDR2 SVGAGI. CDR3 region: CASSSDRRGTEAFF. The CDR3, as DNA: TGTGCCAGCAGTTCCGACAGACGCGGCACTGAAGCTTTCTTT.

This clonotype came up many times. The J gene is TRBJ2-7, the V gene TRBV9, with 7 bases fitting TRBD2. The CDR3 runs 10 residues. Germline V gene lookup returns CDR1 SGDLS and CDR2 YYNGEE. The J segment lost 5 bases and the V segment lost 7 bases, leaving 0 bases of the junction unmatched. CDR3: CASAGDEQYF. Written as DNA, the CDR3 is TGTGCCAGCGCGGGGGACGAGCAGTACTTC.

In its sample, this clonotype was seen many times. The V call is TRBV20-1, the J call TRBJ1-4; maybe TRBD1 (6 bases). V shed 5 bases and J shed 7 bases, with 20 bases lying between them. CDR1 is DFQATT, CDR2 SNEGSKA, per germline (reference sequence). The CDR3 loop spans 15 amino acids. The CDR3: CSALIRTATGEKLFF. In DNA, the CDR3 is TGCAGTGCTCTGATACGGACAGCAACCGGTGAAAAACTGTTTTTT.

Comment on this clonotype: A much larger clone lies one base from this, so it may be a read error. CDR3 protein: CASSQDPGTSYEQYF. The CDR3 DNA reads as TGTGCCAGCAGCCAAGATCCCGGGACGAGCTACGAGCAGTACTTC. The chain recombines TRBV4-2 with TRBJ2-7; D may match TRBD1 or TRBD2 (5 bases each). This CDR3 has 15 amino acids. Trimming pared 0 bases from V and 3 bases from J, leaving 12 bases between. Germline V gene data show CDR1 as LGHNA and CDR2 as YNFKEQ.

In its sample, this clonotype was seen many times. V usage is TRBV12-3 or TRBV12-4 and J usage is TRBJ2-7, with a weak D call TRBD2 (5 bases). This CDR3 is 15 amino acids long. The V end lost 5 bases, the J end lost 5 bases, and 19 bases lay between the germline ends. CDR3 sequence (DNA): TGTGCCAGCAGTCTAGGCCTCACTCCGGGGAACGAGCAGTACTTC. As protein: CASSLGLTPGNEQYF.

This clonotype was picked up many times. The chain uses TRBV24-1 and TRBJ2-7, with D possibly being TRBD2 (6 bases). The CDR3 consists of 13 residues. In germline, CDR1 is KGHDR, CDR2 SFDVKD. Trimming took off 10 bases at V and 4 bases at J, with 16 bases between the two ends. The CDR3 DNA is TGTGCCACTGGGGGGAAGAGTAAGTACGAGCAGTACTTC. Encoded protein: CATGGKSKYEQYF.

This clonotype showed up many times. This CDR3 reads CASSLVQGSNYGYTF. As DNA, the CDR3 is TGCGCCAGCAGCTTGGTACAGGGTTCGAACTATGGCTACACCTTC. The chain has TRBV5-1 and TRBJ1-2; a weak D match, TRBD1 (6 bases). The CDR3 spans 15 residues. The V end lost 0 bases, the J end lost 2 bases, and 11 bases lay between the germline ends. The germline gives CDR1 SGHRS, CDR2 YFSETQ.

This clonotype occurred many times. The rearrangement uses TRBV7-6 and TRBJ2-7, with 8 bases lining up with TRBD1. CDR3 length: 13 amino acids. Germline trimming cut 2 bases from V and 7 bases from J; bases unmatched to any gene: 4. Germline CDR1 reads SGHVS; CDR2 reads FNYEAQ. The CDR3 bases are TGTGCCAGCAGCTTACTGGACAGGGCTGAGCAGTACTTC. This gives the protein CASSLLDRAEQYF. The complete variable domain, with remaining parts taken from reference TRBV7-6 and TRBJ2-7, reads GAGVSQSPRYKVTKRGQDVALRCDPISGHVSLYWYRQALGQGPEFLTYFNYEAQQDKSGLPNDRFSAERPEGSISTLTIQRTEQRDSAMYRCASSLLDRAEQYFGPGTRLTVT.